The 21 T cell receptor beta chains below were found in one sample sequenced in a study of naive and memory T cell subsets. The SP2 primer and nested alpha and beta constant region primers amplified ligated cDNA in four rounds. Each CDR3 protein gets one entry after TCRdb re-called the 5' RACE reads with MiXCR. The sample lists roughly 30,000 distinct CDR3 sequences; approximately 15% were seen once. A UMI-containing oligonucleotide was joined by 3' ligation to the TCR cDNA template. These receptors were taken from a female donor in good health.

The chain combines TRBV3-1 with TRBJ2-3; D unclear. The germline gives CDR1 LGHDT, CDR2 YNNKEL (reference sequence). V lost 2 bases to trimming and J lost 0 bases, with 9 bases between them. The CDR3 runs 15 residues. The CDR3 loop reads CASSQFQTSTDTQYF. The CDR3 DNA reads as TGTGCCAGCAGCCAATTCCAGACTAGCACAGATACGCAGTATTTT.

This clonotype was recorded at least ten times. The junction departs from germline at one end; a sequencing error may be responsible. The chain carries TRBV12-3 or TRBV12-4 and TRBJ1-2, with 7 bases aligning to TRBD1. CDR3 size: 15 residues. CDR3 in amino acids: CASSLGTADTYGDTF. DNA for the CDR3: TGTGCCAGCAGTTTGGGGACAGCGGACACTTATGGCGACACCTTC.

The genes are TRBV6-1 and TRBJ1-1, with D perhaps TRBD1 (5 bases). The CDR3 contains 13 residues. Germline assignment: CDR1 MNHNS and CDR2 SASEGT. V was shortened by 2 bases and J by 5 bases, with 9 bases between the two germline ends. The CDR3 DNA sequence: TGTGCCAGCAGTGAACCTGGGGGGACTGAAGCTTTCTTT. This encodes CASSEPGGTEAFF.

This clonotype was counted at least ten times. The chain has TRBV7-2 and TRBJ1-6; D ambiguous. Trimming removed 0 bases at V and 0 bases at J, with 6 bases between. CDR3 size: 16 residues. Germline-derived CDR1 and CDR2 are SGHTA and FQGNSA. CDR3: CASSLALGSYNSPLHF. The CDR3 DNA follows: TGTGCCAGCAGCTTAGCCCTAGGCTCCTATAATTCACCCCTCCACTTT.

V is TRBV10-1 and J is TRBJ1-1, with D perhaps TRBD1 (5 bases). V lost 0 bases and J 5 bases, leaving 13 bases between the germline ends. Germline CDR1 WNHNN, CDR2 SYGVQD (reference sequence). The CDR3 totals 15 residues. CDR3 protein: CASSESAGSGTEAFF. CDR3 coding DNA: TGCGCCAGCAGTGAGTCGGCAGGGTCGGGGACTGAAGCTTTCTTT.

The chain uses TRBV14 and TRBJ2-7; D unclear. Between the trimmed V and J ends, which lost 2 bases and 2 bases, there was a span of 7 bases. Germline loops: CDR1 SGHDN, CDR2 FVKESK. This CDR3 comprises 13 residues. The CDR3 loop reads CASSQMGTYEQYF. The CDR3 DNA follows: TGTGCCAGCAGCCAAATGGGGACCTACGAGCAGTACTTC. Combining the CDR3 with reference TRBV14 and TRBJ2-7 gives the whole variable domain EAGVTQFPSHSVIEKGQTVTLRCDPISGHDNLYWYRRVMGKEIKFLLHFVKESKQDESGMPNNRFLAERTGGTYSTLKVQPAELEDSGVYFCASSQMGTYEQYFGPGTRLTVT.

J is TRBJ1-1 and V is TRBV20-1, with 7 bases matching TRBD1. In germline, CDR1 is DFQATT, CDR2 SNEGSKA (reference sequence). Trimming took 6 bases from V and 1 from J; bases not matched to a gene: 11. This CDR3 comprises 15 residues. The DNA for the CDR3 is TGCAGTGCGTATAGGGCAGGGGGATCGAACACTGAAGCTTTCTTT. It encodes CSAYRAGGSNTEAFF.

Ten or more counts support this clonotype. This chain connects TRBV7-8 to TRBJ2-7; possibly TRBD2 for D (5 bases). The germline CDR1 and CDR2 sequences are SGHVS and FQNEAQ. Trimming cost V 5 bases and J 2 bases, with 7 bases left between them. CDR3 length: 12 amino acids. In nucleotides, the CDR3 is TGTGCCAGCAGCCCCGGGACCTACGAGCAGTACTTC. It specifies CASSPGTYEQYF.

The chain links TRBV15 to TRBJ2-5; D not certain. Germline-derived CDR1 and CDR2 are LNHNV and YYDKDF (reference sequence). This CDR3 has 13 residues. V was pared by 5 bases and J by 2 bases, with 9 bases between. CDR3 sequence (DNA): TGTGCCACCAGCCATACGGGTCAAGAGACCCAGTACTTC. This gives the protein CATSHTGQETQYF.

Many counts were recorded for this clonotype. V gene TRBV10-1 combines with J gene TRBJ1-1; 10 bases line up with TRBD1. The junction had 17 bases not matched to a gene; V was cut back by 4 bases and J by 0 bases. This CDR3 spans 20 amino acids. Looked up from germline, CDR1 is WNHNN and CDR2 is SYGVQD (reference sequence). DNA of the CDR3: TGCGCCAGCAGTGGACAGGGGGCACACAGCGGGGTGAGAATGAACACTGAAGCTTTCTTT. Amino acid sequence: CASSGQGAHSGVRMNTEAFF.

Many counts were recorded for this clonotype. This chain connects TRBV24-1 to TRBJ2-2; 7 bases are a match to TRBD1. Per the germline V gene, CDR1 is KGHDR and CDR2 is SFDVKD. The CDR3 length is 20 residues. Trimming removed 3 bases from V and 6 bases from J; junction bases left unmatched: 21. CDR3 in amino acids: CATSDPTDRDELLRAGELFF. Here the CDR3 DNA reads TGTGCCACCAGTGATCCTACCGACAGGGACGAGTTGTTACGCGCCGGGGAGCTGTTTTTT.

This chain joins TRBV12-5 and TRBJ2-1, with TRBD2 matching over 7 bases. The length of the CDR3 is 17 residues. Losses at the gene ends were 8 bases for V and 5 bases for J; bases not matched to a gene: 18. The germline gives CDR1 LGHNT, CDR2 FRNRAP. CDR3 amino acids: CASKLPNWAGRDNEQFF. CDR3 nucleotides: TGTGCTAGTAAACTCCCAAATTGGGCAGGGAGGGACAATGAGCAGTTCTTC.

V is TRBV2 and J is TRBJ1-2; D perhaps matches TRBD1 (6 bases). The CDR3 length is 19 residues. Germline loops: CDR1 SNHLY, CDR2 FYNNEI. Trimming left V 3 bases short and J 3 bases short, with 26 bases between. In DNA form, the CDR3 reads TGTGCCAGCAGTGACTTGGTCTGGGTATTACAGGGACTGCACTATGGCTACACCTTC. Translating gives CASSDLVWVLQGLHYGYTF. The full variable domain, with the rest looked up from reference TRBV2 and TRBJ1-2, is EPEVTQTPSHQVTQMGQEVILRCVPISNHLYFYWYRQILGQKVEFLVSFYNNEISEKSEIFDDQFSVERPDGSNFTLKIRSTKLEDSAMYFCASSDLVWVLQGLHYGYTFGSGTRLTVV.

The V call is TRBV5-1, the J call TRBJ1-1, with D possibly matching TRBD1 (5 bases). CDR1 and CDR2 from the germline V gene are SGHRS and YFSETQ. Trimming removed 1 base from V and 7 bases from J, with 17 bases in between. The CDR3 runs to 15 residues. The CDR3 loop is CASSLNPGIDIEAFF. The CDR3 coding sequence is TGCGCCAGCAGCTTGAATCCAGGGATCGATATTGAAGCTTTCTTT. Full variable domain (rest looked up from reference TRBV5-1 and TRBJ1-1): KAGVTQTPRYLIKTRGQQVTLSCSPISGHRSVSWYQQTPGQGLQFLFEYFSETQRNKGNFPGRFSGRQFSNSRSEMNVSTLELGDSALYLCASSLNPGIDIEAFFGQGTRLTVV.

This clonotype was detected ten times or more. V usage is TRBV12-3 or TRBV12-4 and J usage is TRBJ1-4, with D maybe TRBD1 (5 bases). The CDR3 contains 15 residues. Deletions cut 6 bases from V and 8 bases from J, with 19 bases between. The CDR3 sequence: CASRGYRGRGEKLFF. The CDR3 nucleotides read TGTGCCAGCAGGGGCTACCGGGGCCGGGGGGAAAAACTGTTTTTT.

The CDR3 DNA sequence: TGCGCCAGCAGTGACCGACTAGCGGGGATCGAGACCCAGTACTTC. It translates to CASSDRLAGIETQYF. V usage is TRBV10-1 and J usage is TRBJ2-5, with 11 nucleotides matching TRBD2. The CDR3 is 15 amino acids. CDR1 WNHNN and CDR2 SYGVQD come from the germline V gene (reference sequence). With 3 bases clipped from V and 5 bases from J, the junction kept 5 bases outside the gene matches.

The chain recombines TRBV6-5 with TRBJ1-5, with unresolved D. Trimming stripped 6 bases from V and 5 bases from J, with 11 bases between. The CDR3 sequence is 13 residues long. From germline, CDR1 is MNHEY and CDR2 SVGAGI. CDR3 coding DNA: TGTGCCAGCAGATTTCGAGTCGATCAGCCCCAGCATTTT. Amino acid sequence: CASRFRVDQPQHF.

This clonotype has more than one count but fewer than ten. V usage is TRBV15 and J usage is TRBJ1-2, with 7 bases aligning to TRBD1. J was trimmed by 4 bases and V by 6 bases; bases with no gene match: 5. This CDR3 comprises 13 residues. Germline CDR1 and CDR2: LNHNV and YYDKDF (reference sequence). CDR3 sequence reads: CATSETGSYGYTF. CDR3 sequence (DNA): TGTGCCACCAGTGAGACAGGGTCCTATGGCTACACCTTC.

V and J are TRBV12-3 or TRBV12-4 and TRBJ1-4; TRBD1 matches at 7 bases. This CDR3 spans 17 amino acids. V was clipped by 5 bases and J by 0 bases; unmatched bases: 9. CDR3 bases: TGTGCCAGCAGTCCGGGACAGATCTCTACAACTAATGAAAAACTGTTTTTT. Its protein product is CASSPGQISTTNEKLFF.

The CDR3 coding sequence is TGTGCCAGCAGCCCCCACGCTGCAGGGATGTCCTACGAGCAGTACTTC. Translation: CASSPHAAGMSYEQYF. The chain has TRBV9 and TRBJ2-7, with D maybe TRBD1 (5 bases). Germline values: CDR1 SGDLS, CDR2 YYNGEE. The CDR3 is 16 amino acids. V was trimmed by 4 bases and J by 1 base, leaving 18 bases between them.

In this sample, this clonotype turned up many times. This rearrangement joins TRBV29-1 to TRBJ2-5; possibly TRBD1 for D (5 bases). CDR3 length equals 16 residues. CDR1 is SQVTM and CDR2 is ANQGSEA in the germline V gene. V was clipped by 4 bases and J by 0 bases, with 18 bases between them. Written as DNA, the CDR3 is TGCAGCGTTGTGATGGCTCGGGCAGGGTACCAAGAGACCCAGTACTTC. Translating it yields CSVVMARAGYQETQYF.